The TCR beta chain under discussion was sequenced for a study of blood T cell repertoires in COVID-19. Across the study: Both acute and convalescent COVID-19 samples were obtained from the United States, Italy and Spain. PBMCs, B-cell-depleted T cells, or T cells provided the cDNA or gDNA that made up the material.

Patients in Seattle were enrolled during active infection, then followed longitudinally. As originally analysed: Reference gene primer amplification in the assay estimated nucleated cell counts. Generated by immunoSEQ multiplex PCR, the TCRdb table keeps only in-frame clones and is missing some. V, J and clone size are those of that table, while D and trimming were read from the DNA. The sample yields under 250,000 clones, roughly 77% seen once. The CDR3 runs to 15 residues. Germline V gene lookup returns CDR1 SQVTM and CDR2 ANQGSEA. V lost 1 base and J 1 base, leaving 12 bases between the germline ends.

The rearrangement links TRBV29-1 to TRBJ2-3; possible D gene TRBD1, 5 bases. This TCR came from a woman aged 40-49 years with COVID-19, enrolled during active disease. The sample consisted of peripheral blood. CDR3 DNA sequence: TGCAGCGTTGAAGGTCGCAGGGTGGGCACAGATACGCAGTATTTT. This gives the protein CSVEGRRVGTDTQYF.